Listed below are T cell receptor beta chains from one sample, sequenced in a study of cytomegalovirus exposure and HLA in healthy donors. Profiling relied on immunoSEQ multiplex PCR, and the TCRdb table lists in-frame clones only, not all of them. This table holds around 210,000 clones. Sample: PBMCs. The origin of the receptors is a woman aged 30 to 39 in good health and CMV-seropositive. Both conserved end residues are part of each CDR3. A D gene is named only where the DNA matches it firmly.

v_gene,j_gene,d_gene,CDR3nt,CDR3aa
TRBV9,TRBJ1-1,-,TGTGCCAGCACAAGGGGCACTGAAGCTTTCTTT,CASTRGTEAFF
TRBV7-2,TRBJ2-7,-,TGTGCCAGCAGCTGGTCGCAGGGACTGATCTACGAGCAGTACTTC,CASSWSQGLIYEQYF
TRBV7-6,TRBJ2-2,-,TGTGCCAGCAGCTTAGAGGGTGCGGGCCCCACCGGGGAGCTGTTTTTT,CASSLEGAGPTGELFF
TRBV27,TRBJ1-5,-,TGTGCCAGCAGTTTATTGTCGCAGGGAATACCCCAGCCCCAGCATTTT,CASSLLSQGIPQPQHF
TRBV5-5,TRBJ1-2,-,TGTGCCAGCAGCTTGGACAGCCCCGCTGGCGGCTACACCTTC,CASSLDSPAGGYTF
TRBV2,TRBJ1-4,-,TGTGCCAGCAGTGACCGAGACAGAAACCTCGGGGAAAAACTGTTTTTT,CASSDRDRNLGEKLFF
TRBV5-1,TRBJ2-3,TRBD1,TGCGCCAGCAGCTTGGCGACAGGGGGAGTTGTTGTGGATACGCAGTATTTT,CASSLATGGVVVDTQYF
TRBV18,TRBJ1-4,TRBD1,TGTGCCAGCTCACAACAGGGGGCTCGTGATGAAAAACTGTTTTTT,CASSQQGARDEKLFF
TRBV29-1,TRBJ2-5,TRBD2,TGCAGCGTTGAAGGAGACAGCGCGGGGGGGCCCCAAGAGACCCAGTACTTC,CSVEGDSAGGPQETQYF
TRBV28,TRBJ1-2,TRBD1,TGTGCCAGCAGTTCCCTGGACAGGGAGGTCTATGGCTACACCTTC,CASSSLDREVYGYTF